One sample yielded the 19 T cell receptor beta chains listed below, sequenced in a study of T cells in Graves' hyperthyroidism and ophthalmopathy. Amplified TCR beta CDR3 regions came from RNA transcripts. TCR CDR3 underwent first-round RT-PCR with the HTBI primer set. TCRdb re-called the multiplex PCR reads with MiXCR, one entry per CDR3 protein. Of fewer than 600,000 distinct CDR3 sequences listed, roughly 15% are singletons. What was sequenced was blood. These receptor sequences come from a middle-aged woman with Graves' hyperthyroidism.

The V call is TRBV7-9, the J call TRBJ2-6; D uncertain. CDR1 and CDR2 (germline): SEHNR, FQNEAQ (reference sequence). The CDR3 extends over 16 amino acids. Trimming took off 2 bases at V and 1 base at J, with 9 bases between the two ends. The CDR3 loop reads CASSLYRASGANVLTF. The DNA of the CDR3 is TGTGCCAGCAGCTTATATCGGGCTTCTGGGGCCAACGTCCTGACTTTC.

This clonotype has a handful of counts. The chain joins TRBV6-2 or TRBV6-3 to TRBJ2-4; TRBD2 is a possible D gene (6 bases). There are 16 residues in the CDR3. V shed 5 bases and J shed 8 bases, with 22 bases lying between them. Germline V gives CDR1 MNHEY, CDR2 SVGEGT. In DNA form, the CDR3 reads TGTGCCAGCAGTCCCATAGCGGTCTCAAGGGTGGACATTCAGTACTTC. As protein: CASSPIAVSRVDIQYF.

The rearrangement uses TRBV20-1 and TRBJ2-1; TRBD2 matches at 7 bases. V lost 0 bases, J lost 14 bases, and 10 bases stayed unmatched. Germline V gene sequence: CDR1 DFQATT, CDR2 SNEGSKA (reference sequence). The CDR3 has 13 amino acids. CDR3 bases: TGCAGTGCTAGAGAAGCTAGCGGCCCGATGGAGTTCTTC. Protein product: CSAREASGPMEFF.

This clonotype has at least ten counts. The chain employs TRBV28 and TRBJ2-7, with TRBD1 identical over 7 bases. Per germline, CDR1 MDHEN and CDR2 SYDVKM. With V trimmed by 3 bases and J by 1 base, 6 bases remained unmatched. The CDR3 consists of 15 residues. CDR3 region: CASSFEGAVSYEQYF. The CDR3 DNA follows: TGTGCCAGCAGTTTTGAGGGGGCGGTTTCCTACGAGCAGTACTTC.

This clonotype occurred many times. This chain links TRBV27 with TRBJ1-1, with 7 bases aligning to TRBD1. This CDR3 comprises 12 residues. From germline, CDR1 is MNHEY and CDR2 SMNVEV (reference sequence). V was clipped by 6 bases and J by 8 bases; unmatched bases: 6. This CDR3 reads CASRLNRGEAFF. CDR3 sequence (DNA): TGTGCCAGCAGACTTAACAGGGGAGAAGCTTTCTTT.

This clonotype was found many times. The chain is built from TRBV20-1 and TRBJ1-1; D unresolved. CDR3 length: 13 residues. The V end was cut by 2 bases, the J end by 4 bases, with 11 bases between. CDR1 is DFQATT, CDR2 SNEGSKA, per germline (reference sequence). CDR3: CSARSDGTTEAFF. The DNA of the CDR3 is TGCAGTGCTAGAAGTGATGGCACCACTGAAGCTTTCTTT.

The sample holds a few counts of this clonotype. The rearrangement uses TRBV4-1 and TRBJ2-3, with 12 bases identical to TRBD1. Germline V gene sequence: CDR1 MGHRA, CDR2 YSYEKL. This CDR3 is built from 17 residues. The ends lost 2 bases at V and 6 bases at J; junction bases unmatched: 9. CDR3 bases: TGCGCCAGCAGCCAACTACCGGGACAGGGGGCAGGGGATACGCAGTATTTT. Amino acid sequence: CASSQLPGQGAGDTQYF.

About this clonotype: A much more abundant neighbour one base away suggests this may be a read error. The CDR3 does not end in the conserved phenylalanine or tryptophan, so this is likely a read error. J is TRBJ2-7 and V is TRBV28; no clear D. Trimming took 5 bases from V and 0 from J, leaving 17 bases between them. CDR1 is MDHEN and CDR2 is SYDVKM in the germline V gene. The CDR3 loop spans 16 amino acids. CDR3 amino acids: CASSSFTAISSYEQYL. As DNA, the CDR3 is TGTGCCAGCAGTAGTTTTACGGCGATCAGCTCCTACGAGCAGTACCTC.

This clonotype was picked up a small number of times. The chain carries TRBV20-1 and TRBJ1-4; 7 bases are a match to TRBD1. The J segment lost 7 bases and the V segment lost 5 bases, leaving 16 bases of the junction unmatched. Germline V CDR1 and CDR2: DFQATT, SNEGSKA (reference sequence). The length of the CDR3 is 16 residues. The DNA for the CDR3 is TGCAGTGCTTCCCGGGACAGCACGGGGGGAGGTGAAAAACTGTTTTTT. The encoded protein is CSASRDSTGGGEKLFF.

This clonotype was counted only a few times. The rearrangement uses TRBV7-9 and TRBJ1-4; no reliable D call. CDR1 and CDR2 (germline): SEHNR, FQNEAQ (reference sequence). V was shortened by 3 bases and J by 6 bases, with 11 bases between the two germline ends. The CDR3 length is 14 residues. CDR3 in amino acids: CASSLDGDDEKLFF. CDR3 nucleotide sequence: TGTGCCAGCAGCTTGGACGGGGATGATGAAAAACTGTTTTTT.

This clonotype came up a few times. This chain links TRBV20-1 with TRBJ1-2; unclear D gene. V dropped 3 bases and J dropped 4 bases, with 12 bases sitting between them. This CDR3 comprises 13 residues. Germline lookup yields CDR1 DFQATT and CDR2 SNEGSKA (reference sequence). The DNA for the CDR3 is TGCAGTGCTAGTTCCGAACGGGGCTATGGCTACACCTTC. This encodes CSASSERGYGYTF.

The chain uses TRBV27 and TRBJ2-7; D is uncertain. The CDR3 totals 15 residues. Trimming took off 2 bases at V and 2 bases at J, with 13 bases between the two ends. Germline V gives CDR1 MNHEY, CDR2 SMNVEV (reference sequence). The CDR3 DNA reads as TGTGCCAGCAGTTTAGAGTCTAACGGAGCCTACGAGCAGTACTTC. Its translation is CASSLESNGAYEQYF.

This clonotype showed up many times. V and J are TRBV7-3 and TRBJ2-5, with 9 bases identical to TRBD2. CDR1 SGHTA and CDR2 FQGTGA come from the germline V gene. Trimming at V came to 5 bases and at J to 4 bases, leaving 8 bases not matched to a gene. CDR3 size: 15 residues. The chain's CDR3 is CASSPTGAGGETQYF. The CDR3 DNA sequence: TGTGCCAGCAGCCCCACAGGAGCGGGAGGAGAGACCCAGTACTTC.

The chain has TRBV5-1 and TRBJ1-2; D call uncertain. The CDR3 is 12 amino acids. The V gene's germline CDR1 is SGHRS and CDR2 YFSETQ. V lost 4 bases and J lost 4, with 8 bases in between. DNA for the CDR3: TGCGCCAGCAGCCCAGACGCCTATGGCTACACCTTC. It is translated as CASSPDAYGYTF.

This clonotype was observed many times. This rearrangement joins TRBV2 to TRBJ2-1; possibly TRBD2 for D (6 bases). Germline CDR1 reads SNHLY; CDR2 reads FYNNEI. Trimming took off 3 bases at V and 4 bases at J, with 10 bases between the two ends. This CDR3 spans 14 amino acids. The CDR3 sequence: CASSDATRYNEQFF. CDR3 DNA: TGTGCCAGCAGTGACGCGACTAGGTACAATGAGCAGTTCTTC. The whole variable domain, filled in from reference TRBV2 and TRBJ2-1, reads EPEVTQTPSHQVTQMGQEVILRCVPISNHLYFYWYRQILGQKVEFLVSFYNNEISEKSEIFDDQFSVERPDGSNFTLKIRSTKLEDSAMYFCASSDATRYNEQFFGPGTRLTVL.

As regards this clonotype: A read error may be the cause here, since a much bigger clone is one base away. The J gene is TRBJ2-1, the V gene TRBV3-1, with 7 bases that match TRBD2. The CDR3 loop spans 16 amino acids. The J segment lost 4 bases and the V segment lost 5 bases, leaving 11 bases of the junction unmatched. CDR1 and CDR2 from the germline V gene are LGHDT and YNNKEL (reference sequence). CDR3 sequence: CASSSPPSGVYNEQFF. In DNA form, the CDR3 reads TGTGCCAGCAGCTCACCACCTAGCGGAGTTTACAATGAGCAGTTCTTC.

The DNA of the CDR3 is TGTGCCAGCAGTGGGCTAGCGGGACTCTACGAGCAGTACTTC. Translation: CASSGLAGLYEQYF. The V call is TRBV2, the J call TRBJ2-7; 9 bases are shared with TRBD2. CDR1 is SNHLY and CDR2 is FYNNEI in the germline V gene. Trimming at V came to 4 bases and at J to 3 bases, leaving 4 bases not matched to a gene. The CDR3 extends over 14 amino acids.

This clonotype was seen more than once but under ten times. The CDR3 reads CASTTDGLAPYNEQFF. CDR3 coding DNA: TGTGCCAGCACTACAGATGGACTAGCGCCCTACAATGAGCAGTTCTTC. The chain links TRBV11-3 to TRBJ2-1; 9 nucleotides match TRBD2. The V gene end was trimmed by 7 bases and the J gene end by 2 bases; junction bases not matched to a gene: 9. Germline V gives CDR1 SGHNT, CDR2 YENEEA. The length of the CDR3 is 16 residues.

This clonotype was seen a few times. The J gene is TRBJ2-5, the V gene TRBV11-2; D is unclear. Germline lookup yields CDR1 SGHAT and CDR2 FQNNGV. The CDR3 is made up of 10 amino acids. V lost 8 bases to trimming and J lost 9 bases, with 10 bases between them. The CDR3 spells CASANEAQYF. The DNA for the CDR3 is TGTGCCAGCGCCAACGAGGCCCAGTACTTC.